This TCR beta chain derives from a study of OX40 agonist ivuxolimab in advanced cancers. Repertoires were generated with immunoSEQ multiplex PCR, while TCRdb's copy carries only in-frame clones and drops some. The data contain about 66,000 clones, about 85% of them singletons. The V end lost 3 bases, the J end lost 7 bases, and 25 bases lay between the germline ends. The CDR3 sequence is 18 residues long. CDR1 SGHDT and CDR2 YYEEEE come from the germline V gene. This receptor was taken from an adult with an advanced solid tumor such as melanoma, head and neck, liver or kidney cancer. This material consisted of CD4+ or CD8+ T cells sorted from blood, taken in a trial of the OX40 agonist ivuxolimab. This chain joins TRBV5-6 and TRBJ1-4, with D perhaps TRBD1 (6 bases). CDR3 sequence: CASSSYRDRDTSGEKLFF. The CDR3 DNA reads as TGTGCCAGCAGCTCCTACAGGGATAGGGATACCTCCGGTGAAAAACTGTTTTTT.